The 21 T cell receptor beta chains in this list originate from one sample, sequenced in a study of OX40 agonist ivuxolimab in advanced cancers. Measured with immunoSEQ multiplex PCR; TCRdb has only the in-frame clones, and not every one. This table holds some 74,000 clones, 91% found once. The sequenced sample was CD4+ or CD8+ T cells sorted from blood, obtained in a trial of the OX40 agonist ivuxolimab. The receptors originated from an adult with an advanced solid tumor such as melanoma, head and neck, liver or kidney cancer.

The chain combines TRBV7-8 with TRBJ2-7; unclear D gene. In germline, CDR1 is SGHVS, CDR2 FQNEAQ. The CDR3 loop spans 14 amino acids. Trimming left V 6 bases short and J 2 bases short, with 14 bases between. The CDR3 DNA reads TGTGCCAGCAGGCGAGACACGGCGGCCTACGAGCAGTACTTC. Its protein is CASRRDTAAYEQYF.

The chain joins TRBV19 to TRBJ1-5; tentatively, D is TRBD1 (5 bases). The CDR3 runs 16 residues. Trimming shortened V by 3 bases and J by 6 bases, and 18 bases separated the two germline ends. CDR1 is LNHDA and CDR2 is SQIVND in the germline V gene (reference sequence). CDR3 sequence (DNA): TGTGCCAGTAGTATTACGGCAGGGTTAGGGGTTCAGCCCCAGCATTTT. Translating it yields CASSITAGLGVQPQHF.

This clone has just a few counts. DNA for the CDR3: TGTGCCAGCAGGGGTTCTGCTGAAGCTTTCTTT. Its translation: CASRGSAEAFF. V gene TRBV6-6 combines with J gene TRBJ1-1; no definite D call. Trimming shortened V by 6 bases and J by 6 bases, and 8 bases separated the two germline ends. There are 11 residues in the CDR3. The germline CDR1 and CDR2 sequences are MNHNY and SVGAGI (reference sequence).

The rearrangement links TRBV6-4 to TRBJ2-1; a possible D gene is TRBD2 (6 bases). V gave up 5 bases and J gave up 5 bases, with 16 bases separating them. This CDR3 comprises 15 residues. From germline, CDR1 is MRHNA and CDR2 SNTAGT. The CDR3 loop is CASSPGGYGNNEQFF. CDR3 coding DNA: TGTGCCAGCAGTCCCGGGGGTTATGGGAACAATGAGCAGTTCTTC.

The chain combines TRBV5-4 with TRBJ1-1; D is unclear. In germline, CDR1 is SGHNT, CDR2 YYREEE (reference sequence). Between the trimmed V and J ends, which lost 4 bases and 0 bases, there was a span of 13 bases. The CDR3 is made up of 15 amino acids. The CDR3 DNA reads TGTGCCAGCAGCGAAGTACAGAGCATGAACACTGAAGCTTTCTTT. This sequence encodes CASSEVQSMNTEAFF.

The chain couples TRBV11-2 to TRBJ2-7, with 10 bases fitting TRBD2. The V and J ends lost 5 bases and 4 bases, in that order; junction bases with no gene match: 8. The CDR3 sequence is 15 residues long. The germline V gene has CDR1 SGHAT and CDR2 FQNNGV. CDR3 nucleotides: TGTGCCAGCAGCCCCCTAGCGGGAGAGAAATACGAGCAGTACTTC. Protein product: CASSPLAGEKYEQYF.

The chain recombines TRBV28 with TRBJ2-4; 9 bases fit TRBD1. The germline V gene encodes CDR1 MDHEN and CDR2 SYDVKM. With V trimmed by 5 bases and J by 4 bases, 9 bases remained unmatched. The CDR3 runs to 16 residues. CDR3 bases: TGTGCCAGCAGTCAAGTCCCGGGACAGGGAAAAAACATTCAGTACTTC. Translation gives CASSQVPGQGKNIQYF.

The chain recombines TRBV6-5 with TRBJ2-4; 7 bases match TRBD2. V lost 4 bases to trimming and J lost 8 bases; unmatched junction nucleotides: 14. There are 16 residues in the CDR3. CDR1 is MNHEY and CDR2 is SVGAGI in the germline V gene. The CDR3 sequence is CASSWPGLAASDIQYF. The CDR3 DNA follows: TGTGCCAGCAGTTGGCCCGGGCTAGCGGCCTCCGACATTCAGTACTTC.

This chain links TRBV25-1 with TRBJ2-4; a possible D gene is TRBD1 (5 bases). Germline V lookup: CDR1 MGHDK, CDR2 SYGVNS. V was trimmed by 7 bases and J by 9 bases, leaving 25 bases between them. The CDR3 totals 16 residues. The CDR3 DNA sequence: TGTGCCAGCATCGTCCCGGACACCTTGGTATTACGCATTCAGTACTTC. This codes for CASIVPDTLVLRIQYF. The full variable domain, its missing parts supplied by reference TRBV25-1 and TRBJ2-4, is EADIYQTPRYLVIGTGKKITLECSQTMGHDKMYWYQQDPGMELHLIHYSYGVNSTEKGDLSSESTVSRIRTEHFPLTLESARPSHTSQYLCASIVPDTLVLRIQYFGAGTRLSVL.

This chain uses TRBV7-6 with TRBJ1-5; D perhaps matches TRBD1 (6 bases). Trimming removed 1 base at V and 0 bases at J, with 10 bases between. There are 16 residues in the CDR3. Germline V gene sequence: CDR1 SGHVS, CDR2 FNYEAQ. The CDR3: CASSLGQGISNQPQHF. CDR3 bases: TGTGCCAGCAGCTTAGGGCAGGGGATTAGCAATCAGCCCCAGCATTTT.

The rearrangement uses TRBV9 and TRBJ2-1, with D tentatively TRBD2 (6 bases). Trimming took 0 bases from V and 3 from J, leaving 13 bases between them. Germline-derived CDR1 and CDR2 are SGDLS and YYNGEE. This CDR3 comprises 16 residues. The CDR3 coding sequence is TGTGCCAGCAGCGTAGCTTTCAGACTAGGCTACAATGAGCAGTTCTTC. Its protein is CASSVAFRLGYNEQFF.

The chain is built from TRBV5-1 and TRBJ2-7; TRBD2 aligns across 11 bases. With 3 bases clipped from V and 2 bases from J, the junction kept 7 bases outside the gene matches. Germline CDR1 is SGHRS and CDR2 is YFSETQ. The CDR3 runs 16 residues. The CDR3: CASSYSSGRTPYEQYF. CDR3 DNA: TGCGCCAGCAGCTACTCTAGCGGGAGGACTCCCTACGAGCAGTACTTC.

This chain joins TRBV5-1 and TRBJ1-5, with no clear D. The CDR3 totals 14 residues. The V gene lost 4 bases and the J gene lost 5 bases, with 13 bases spanning the gap. Germline lookup yields CDR1 SGHRS and CDR2 YFSETQ. CDR3 nucleotide sequence: TGCGCCAGCAGCCCTGACGGTGGGGATCAGCCCCAGCATTTT. Translation gives CASSPDGGDQPQHF.

The chain carries TRBV5-1 and TRBJ2-5; D is undetermined. V was pared by 0 bases and J by 4 bases, with 4 bases between. Germline assignment: CDR1 SGHRS and CDR2 YFSETQ. The CDR3 totals 12 residues. The CDR3 is CASSLARETQYF. The CDR3, as DNA: TGCGCCAGCAGCTTGGCACGAGAGACCCAGTACTTC.

The V gene is TRBV9, the J gene TRBJ2-1; 10 nucleotides align to TRBD2. The J segment lost 9 bases and the V segment lost 4 bases, leaving 10 bases of the junction unmatched. CDR1 is SGDLS, CDR2 YYNGEE, per germline. This CDR3 comprises 15 residues. CDR3 coding DNA: TGTGCCAGCAGCTACGTAGCGGGAGGTTTAAGTGAGCAGTTCTTC. It codes for CASSYVAGGLSEQFF.

Remarks on this clone: Its ends do not fully match the called genes, so a read error is possible. The V call is TRBV6-1, the J call TRBJ2-7; 11 bases map to TRBD2. The length of the CDR3 is 14 residues. The V gene's germline CDR1 is MNHNS and CDR2 SASEGT. For the CDR3, the DNA is TGTGCCATCAGTTCACTAGCGGGAGTGGGGGAGCAGTACTTC. Amino acids: CAISSLAGVGEQYF.

V gene TRBV30 combines with J gene TRBJ1-2, with D uncertain. V was cut by 2 bases and J by 2 bases, with 15 bases left in between. Germline V gives CDR1 GTSNPN, CDR2 SVGIG (reference sequence). CDR3 length: 15 residues. The CDR3 here is CAWSLPDRRNYGYTF. The DNA for the CDR3 is TGTGCCTGGAGTCTACCGGACCGGCGAAACTATGGCTACACCTTC. The whole variable domain, remainder taken from reference TRBV30 and TRBJ1-2, is SQTIHQWPATLVQPVGSPLSLECTVEGTSNPNLYWYRQAAGRGLQLLFYSVGIGQISSEVPQNLSASRPQDRQFILSSKKLLLSDSGFYLCAWSLPDRRNYGYTFGSGTRLTVV.

As for this clone: At one of its ends the junction is not consistent with the germline gene, which may arise from a read error. The V and J genes are TRBV13 and TRBJ1-5; a possible D gene is TRBD1 (6 bases). Germline CDR1 reads PRHDT; CDR2 reads FYEKMQ (reference sequence). The CDR3 has 16 amino acids. CDR3: CAGSLGGAGAVQPQHF. CDR3 sequence (DNA): TGTGCCGGCAGCTTAGGCGGCGCAGGGGCTGTTCAGCCCCAGCATTTT.

The rearrangement joins TRBV2 to TRBJ1-1; TRBD1 matches at 7 bases. CDR1 and CDR2 from the germline V gene are SNHLY and FYNNEI. The CDR3 length is 13 residues. The V segment lost 5 bases and the J segment 7 bases; nucleotides outside the gene matches: 7. In DNA form, the CDR3 reads TGTGCCAGCAGTCGAACAGGGGACGGTGAAGCTTTCTTT. Its translation is CASSRTGDGEAFF.

This chain connects TRBV7-9 to TRBJ2-1; D unresolved. Germline V CDR1 and CDR2: SEHNR, FQNEAQ (reference sequence). The CDR3 spans 11 residues. V was cut by 6 bases and J by 6 bases, with 6 bases left in between. CDR3 nucleotide sequence: TGTGCCAGCAGAATCGCCAATGAGCAGTTCTTC. The encoded protein is CASRIANEQFF.

The V gene is TRBV15, the J gene TRBJ2-5; 9 bases are a match to TRBD1. Trimming cost V 6 bases and J 5 bases; bases outside gene matches: 10. The CDR3 spans 15 residues. Germline V gene data show CDR1 as LNHNV and CDR2 as YYDKDF (reference sequence). This CDR3 reads CATSGAGTGSETQYF. For the CDR3, the DNA is TGTGCCACCAGTGGAGCCGGGACAGGGTCTGAGACCCAGTACTTC.